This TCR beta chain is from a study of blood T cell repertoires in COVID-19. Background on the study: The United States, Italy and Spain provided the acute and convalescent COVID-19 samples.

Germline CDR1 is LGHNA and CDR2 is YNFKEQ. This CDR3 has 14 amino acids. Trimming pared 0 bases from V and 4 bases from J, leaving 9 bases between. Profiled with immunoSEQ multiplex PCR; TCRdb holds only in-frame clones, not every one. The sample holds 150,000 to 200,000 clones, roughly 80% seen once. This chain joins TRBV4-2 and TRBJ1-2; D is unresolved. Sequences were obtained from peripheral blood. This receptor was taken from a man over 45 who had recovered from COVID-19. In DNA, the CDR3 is TGTGCCAGCAGCCAAGAGGGCGGAGGCTATGGCTACACCTTC. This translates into CASSQEGGGYGYTF.